These 30 T cell receptor beta chains came from one sample sequenced in a study of shared clonotypes between healthy human individuals. Selected positively for CCR7 and CD45RO-negative, naive CD8 cells excluded terminally differentiated effector memory CD45RA+ cells. The repertoire was sequenced with immunoSEQ multiplex PCR; TCRdb's copy has only in-frame clones and lacks some. The table lists more than 2 million clones, roughly 94% of them singletons. Sequenced sample: naive CD8+ T cells sorted from blood. The receptors here all came from a man aged 18 to 29 in good health.

This chain links TRBV6-1 with TRBJ2-2, with D unclear. The ends were cut back, 7 bases at V and 2 bases at J, with 11 bases in the middle. The CDR3 totals 14 residues. Germline V gives CDR1 MNHNS, CDR2 SASEGT. CDR3 sequence reads: CASIRPTNTGELFF. DNA of the CDR3: TGTGCCAGCATTAGACCAACTAACACCGGGGAGCTGTTTTTT.

The genes are TRBV27 and TRBJ2-7; 8 bases match TRBD1. The V gene end was trimmed by 2 bases and the J gene end by 4 bases; junction bases not matched to a gene: 25. The CDR3 is 21 amino acids. Germline CDR1 reads MNHEY; CDR2 reads SMNVEV (reference sequence). CDR3 region: CASSLVTLPIQDRGRGYEQYF. CDR3 DNA: TGTGCCAGCAGTTTAGTAACGCTCCCTATCCAAGACAGGGGACGTGGGTACGAGCAGTACTTC.

The genes are TRBV7-8 and TRBJ2-7, with 9 nucleotides matching TRBD2. CDR1 and CDR2 (germline): SGHVS, FQNEAQ. The CDR3 totals 15 residues. J gave up 6 bases and V 5 bases, and 11 bases lay outside the gene matches. CDR3 coding DNA: TGTGCCAGCAGCATTAGCGGGAGTCTTTCTGGCGAGCAGTACTTC. Translated, it gives CASSISGSLSGEQYF.

As regards this clone: This specimen includes other DNA sequences encoding the same CDR3. The chain employs TRBV7-9 and TRBJ2-7; unclear D gene. V lost 1 base and J lost 0, with 4 bases in between. The V gene's germline CDR1 is SEHNR and CDR2 FQNEAQ (reference sequence). The CDR3 spans 13 residues. The CDR3 protein is CASSLDSSYEQYF. Here the CDR3 DNA reads TGTGCCAGCAGCTTAGATTCCTCCTACGAGCAGTACTTC. Full variable domain (outside the CDR3, taken from reference TRBV7-9 and TRBJ2-7): DTGVSQNPRHKITKRGQNVTFRCDPISEHNRLYWYRQTLGQGPEFLTYFQNEAQLEKSRLLSDRFSAERPKGSFSTLEIQRTEQGDSAMYLCASSLDSSYEQYFGPGTRLTVT.

This clone showed up just once. The DNA for the CDR3 is TGTGCCAGCGGGGAAGTGAACACCGGGGAGCTGTTTTTT. Its protein product is CASGEVNTGELFF. The chain has TRBV6-5 and TRBJ2-2; D is unresolved. CDR3 length equals 13 residues. V shed 8 bases and J shed 1 base, with 8 bases lying between them. CDR1 MNHEY and CDR2 SVGAGI come from the germline V gene.

The rearrangement links TRBV7-9 to TRBJ2-2; perhaps TRBD2 as D (5 bases). The germline CDR1 and CDR2 sequences are SEHNR and FQNEAQ (reference sequence). CDR3 length: 14 residues. V lost 7 bases and J lost 1, with 10 bases in between. Here the CDR3 reads CASTIAGNTGELFF. DNA of the CDR3: TGTGCCAGCACAATCGCGGGGAACACCGGGGAGCTGTTTTTT.

This CDR3 reads CASGYGTGWVEAFF. The DNA of the CDR3 is TGTGCTAGTGGTTACGGGACAGGGTGGGTTGAAGCTTTCTTT. The chain is built from TRBV12-5 and TRBJ1-1; 9 nucleotides agree with TRBD1. This CDR3 is built from 14 residues. CDR1 and CDR2 (germline): LGHNT, FRNRAP. The junction had 7 bases not matched to a gene; V was cut back by 4 bases and J by 7 bases.

V is TRBV10-1 and J is TRBJ1-5, with 9 nucleotides matching TRBD1. The CDR3 has 14 residues. V trimming: 7 bases; J trimming: 6 bases; junction bases outside the gene matches: 7. Germline CDR1 WNHNN, CDR2 SYGVQD (reference sequence). This chain's CDR3 is CASTRDRDFQPQHF. The CDR3 DNA follows: TGCGCCAGCACCAGGGACAGGGATTTTCAGCCCCAGCATTTT.

The chain is built from TRBV11-3 and TRBJ2-7, with D unclear. The CDR3 covers 17 residues. With 5 bases removed from V and 3 bases from J, the gap between germline ends came to 23 bases. Germline CDR1 is SGHNT and CDR2 is YENEEA. For the CDR3, the DNA is TGTGCCAGCAGCCCAAACGGGCCAGAACGGGTTCTCTACGAGCAGTACTTC. It yields the protein CASSPNGPERVLYEQYF.

The count of this clone is one. The V and J genes are TRBV5-6 and TRBJ1-1, with a tentative D call TRBD1 (5 bases). The length of the CDR3 is 14 residues. Germline CDR1 SGHDT, CDR2 YYEEEE. V shed 2 bases and J shed 4 bases, with 12 bases lying between them. The CDR3 DNA sequence: TGTGCCAGCAGCTTAGTCCGGGACGGCACTGAAGCTTTCTTT. Amino acids: CASSLVRDGTEAFF.

This chain links TRBV9 with TRBJ1-4; tentative D call: TRBD1 (5 bases). This CDR3 is 15 amino acids long. Looked up from germline, CDR1 is SGDLS and CDR2 is YYNGEE. The V gene lost 4 bases and the J gene lost 6 bases, with 16 bases spanning the gap. CDR3 loop: CASSPGGGDDEKLFF. The CDR3 DNA is TGTGCCAGCAGCCCAGGCGGCGGGGACGATGAAAAACTGTTTTTT.

V gene TRBV5-6 combines with J gene TRBJ2-1, with 8 bases fitting TRBD1. V was clipped by 4 bases and J by 3 bases; unmatched bases: 9. The CDR3 contains 16 residues. Germline lookup yields CDR1 SGHDT and CDR2 YYEEEE. DNA of the CDR3: TGTGCCAGCAGCGCCCCGGGACAGGCGAACTACAATGAGCAGTTCTTC. Protein product: CASSAPGQANYNEQFF. The complete variable domain, with remaining parts taken from reference TRBV5-6 and TRBJ2-1, reads DAGVTQSPTHLIKTRGQQVTLRCSPKSGHDTVSWYQQALGQGPQFIFQYYEEEERQRGNFPDRFSGHQFPNYSSELNVNALLLGDSALYLCASSAPGQANYNEQFFGPGTRLTVL.

The chain combines TRBV13 with TRBJ2-2; D is possibly TRBD1 (7 bases). Per germline, CDR1 PRHDT and CDR2 FYEKMQ (reference sequence). The CDR3 has 14 residues. Trimming stripped 5 bases from V and 5 bases from J, with 12 bases between. Here the CDR3 DNA reads TGTGCCAGCAGCGACCCAGGGGGGACCGGGGAGCTGTTTTTT. This codes for CASSDPGGTGELFF.

The gene calls are TRBV7-9 and TRBJ1-6; no clear D. Trimming pared 3 bases from V and 11 bases from J, leaving 11 bases between. The CDR3 totals 13 residues. Per the germline V gene, CDR1 is SEHNR and CDR2 is FQNEAQ (reference sequence). Here the CDR3 reads CASSLDRNPPLHF. The CDR3 DNA sequence: TGTGCCAGCAGCTTGGATAGGAATCCACCCCTCCACTTT.

The chain carries TRBV12-2 and TRBJ1-2; the table calls TRBD1, which could not be checked here. TRBV12-2 is recorded as a pseudogene. This CDR3 has 11 residues. The CDR3 is CVKERGQGYTF. CDR3 nucleotides: TGTGTGAAGGAGAGGGGGCAAGGCTACACCTTC.

The gene calls are TRBV15 and TRBJ2-4; D not resolved. The CDR3 loop spans 13 amino acids. V was clipped by 5 bases and J by 10 bases, with 15 bases between them. CDR1 is LNHNV, CDR2 YYDKDF, per germline (reference sequence). Here the CDR3 reads CATSLESGRIQYF. The CDR3, as DNA: TGTGCCACCAGCCTAGAATCCGGACGTATTCAGTACTTC.

This clone was seen a single time. This sequence joins TRBV6-1 and TRBJ1-6; the D gene is possibly TRBD1 (5 bases). From germline, CDR1 is MNHNS and CDR2 SASEGT. Trimming removed 4 bases from V and 14 bases from J, with 18 bases in between. The CDR3 extends over 14 amino acids. CDR3 nucleotide sequence: TGTGCCAGCAGTGGGTTCTACAGGTCCCTAGCCCTCCACTTT. Translation gives CASSGFYRSLALHF.

A word on this clone: This may stem from a read error, because a much larger clone lies one nucleotide away. The rearrangement links TRBV30 to TRBJ2-7, with D perhaps matching TRBD2 (5 bases). CDR3 length: 12 amino acids. The germline CDR1 and CDR2 sequences are GTSNPN and SVGIG (reference sequence). The CDR3 here is CAWSVGSYEQCF. CDR3 DNA: TGTGCCTGGAGTGTAGGGAGCTACGAGCAGTGCTTC.

The chain couples TRBV5-8 to TRBJ2-1, with a possible D match to TRBD1 (6 bases). Germline assignment: CDR1 SGHTS and CDR2 YDEGEE. Trimming cost V 2 bases and J 5 bases, with 8 bases left between them. The CDR3 loop spans 13 amino acids. CDR3 sequence reads: CASSLQGNNEQFF. Here the CDR3 DNA reads TGTGCCAGCAGCTTACAGGGAAACAATGAGCAGTTCTTC.

The chain carries TRBV27 and TRBJ2-1; 9 bases agree with TRBD2. The CDR3 loop spans 17 amino acids. CDR1 MNHEY and CDR2 SMNVEV come from the germline V gene (reference sequence). Trimming removed 5 bases from V and 3 bases from J; junction bases left unmatched: 11. The CDR3 loop reads CASSLRTSAVIYNEQFF. In DNA, the CDR3 is TGTGCCAGCAGTCTGAGGACTAGCGCGGTGATCTACAATGAGCAGTTCTTC.

The chain links TRBV7-9 to TRBJ2-7; 12 bases map to TRBD1. The CDR3 runs to 16 residues. The germline V gene has CDR1 SEHNR and CDR2 FQNEAQ (reference sequence). V trimming: 5 bases; J trimming: 3 bases; junction bases outside the gene matches: 8. CDR3 nucleotides: TGTGCCAGCAGCGCCCCCGGGACAGGGGGCGTCTACGAGCAGTACTTC. Translating gives CASSAPGTGGVYEQYF.

This sequence joins TRBV2 and TRBJ2-3; 10 nucleotides agree with TRBD2. The CDR3 loop spans 16 amino acids. Trimming cost V 1 base and J 5 bases; bases outside gene matches: 6. Germline V gene lookup returns CDR1 SNHLY and CDR2 FYNNEI. CDR3 sequence (DNA): TGTGCCAGCAGTGAAGAGGGGACTAGCGATGGAGATACGCAGTATTTT. This sequence encodes CASSEEGTSDGDTQYF. Full variable domain (rest looked up from reference TRBV2 and TRBJ2-3): EPEVTQTPSHQVTQMGQEVILRCVPISNHLYFYWYRQILGQKVEFLVSFYNNEISEKSEIFDDQFSVERPDGSNFTLKIRSTKLEDSAMYFCASSEEGTSDGDTQYFGPGTRLTVL.

The CDR3 DNA reads as TGTGCCAGCTCACCAACCCCGGGACAGGGGGTCGACGAGCAGTACTTC. This sequence encodes CASSPTPGQGVDEQYF. This chain links TRBV18 with TRBJ2-7; 11 nucleotides agree with TRBD1. Germline-derived CDR1 and CDR2 are KGHSH and LQKENI. V gave up 2 bases and J gave up 5 bases; unmatched junction bases: 8. The CDR3 sequence is 16 residues long. The whole variable domain, remainder taken from reference TRBV18 and TRBJ2-7, is NAGVMQNPRHLVRRRGQEARLRCSPMKGHSHVYWYRQLPEEGLKFMVYLQKENIIDESGMPKERFSAEFPKEGPSILRIQQVVRGDSAAYFCASSPTPGQGVDEQYFGPGTRLTVT.

V gene TRBV28 combines with J gene TRBJ1-5; TRBD1 agrees at 7 bases. The length of the CDR3 is 19 residues. Germline trimming cut 1 base from V and 0 bases from J; bases unmatched to any gene: 12. The V gene's germline CDR1 is MDHEN and CDR2 SYDVKM. The CDR3 is CASSLYPGGKVYSNQPQHF. For the CDR3, the DNA is TGTGCCAGCAGTTTATACCCAGGGGGGAAGGTATATAGCAATCAGCCCCAGCATTTT.

This chain joins TRBV7-9 and TRBJ2-5; D uncertain. The CDR3 extends over 16 amino acids. Germline V lookup: CDR1 SEHNR, CDR2 FQNEAQ (reference sequence). Trimming removed 1 base at V and 4 bases at J, with 16 bases between. The chain's CDR3 is CASSLDSGTRRETQYF. In nucleotides, the CDR3 is TGTGCCAGCAGCTTAGACAGTGGCACCAGACGAGAGACCCAGTACTTC.

This rearrangement joins TRBV27 to TRBJ2-7, with 7 bases aligning to TRBD1. With 4 bases clipped from V and 4 bases from J, the junction kept 7 bases outside the gene matches. The germline V gene has CDR1 MNHEY and CDR2 SMNVEV (reference sequence). This CDR3 has 14 amino acids. CDR3 sequence: CASSYAGGFYEQYF. The CDR3 coding sequence is TGTGCCAGCAGTTATGCAGGGGGTTTTTACGAGCAGTACTTC.

The chain recombines TRBV9 with TRBJ2-5; no reliable D call. Germline-derived CDR1 and CDR2 are SGDLS and YYNGEE. The CDR3 has 14 amino acids. V gave up 3 bases and J gave up 0 bases, with 9 bases separating them. CDR3: CASSARRDQETQYF. In nucleotides, the CDR3 is TGTGCCAGCAGCGCCCGACGGGACCAAGAGACCCAGTACTTC.

The count of this clone is one. V gene TRBV7-3 combines with J gene TRBJ1-1; D remains unclear. Germline values: CDR1 SGHTA, CDR2 FQGTGA. Trimming took 3 bases from V and 6 from J, leaving 11 bases between them. The CDR3 length is 13 residues. CDR3 in DNA: TGTGCCAGCAGCTTTGGAGGGAGCGCTGAAGCTTTCTTT. This encodes CASSFGGSAEAFF.

This chain joins TRBV10-2 and TRBJ2-3; perhaps D is TRBD1 or TRBD2 (6 bases each). From germline, CDR1 is WSHSY and CDR2 SAAADI. The CDR3 is 15 residues long. Between the trimmed V and J ends, which lost 0 bases and 6 bases, there was a span of 13 bases. The chain's CDR3 is CASSESGGPLDTQYF. The CDR3 DNA follows: TGCGCCAGCAGTGAGTCAGGGGGGCCTTTGGATACGCAGTATTTT.

V usage is TRBV2 and J usage is TRBJ2-3; 7 bases fit TRBD1. The CDR3 is 14 amino acids. The V gene end was trimmed by 9 bases and the J gene end by 0 bases; junction bases not matched to a gene: 6. Germline values: CDR1 SNHLY, CDR2 FYNNEI. The CDR3 DNA follows: TGTGCCAGATTGGACAGGAGAAGCACAGATACGCAGTATTTT. It encodes CARLDRRSTDTQYF.